This entry concerns a single TCR beta chain. The PCR made use of 60 Vbeta and 13 Jbeta primers. The assay was immunoSEQ multiplex PCR, and TCRdb's table has in-frame clones only and misses some. The data show about 150,000 clones, 70% to 80% seen once. This sample was included in a study of cytomegalovirus exposure and HLA in healthy donors. The germline V gene has CDR1 SGHTA and CDR2 FQGTGA. The CDR3 loop spans 14 amino acids. Trimming cost V 4 bases and J 0 bases, with 9 bases left between them. The sequence came from a man aged 40-49 years in good health and CMV-seropositive. This chain connects TRBV7-3 to TRBJ1-1, with a tentative D call TRBD1 (6 bases). The sequencing input was PBMCs. The CDR3 DNA reads TGTGCCAGCAGCTCTACAGGGTTGAACACTGAAGCTTTCTTT. Encoded protein: CASSSTGLNTEAFF.